One and the same sample provided the 17 T cell receptor beta chains below, sequenced in a study of blood T cell repertoires in COVID-19. Only in-frame clones appear in the TCRdb table, and some are missing; sequencing was by immunoSEQ multiplex PCR. The table includes about 38,000 clones, roughly 90% detected once. Sequencing was done on a sample of peripheral blood. These receptors were taken from an older man with active COVID-19.

The chain joins TRBV6-2 or TRBV6-3 to TRBJ1-5; 9 bases are shared with TRBD1. Germline V CDR1 and CDR2: MNHEY, SVGEGT. The ends lost 5 bases at V and 6 bases at J; junction bases unmatched: 8. The CDR3 is made up of 15 amino acids. The CDR3 nucleotides read TGTGCCAGCAGTCCCACAGGGGGCATCGTTCAGCCCCAGCATTTT. Translated, it gives CASSPTGGIVQPQHF.

This chain joins TRBV14 and TRBJ2-7; 9 bases map to TRBD1. With V trimmed by 2 bases and J by 5 bases, 4 bases remained unmatched. The CDR3 totals 14 residues. Germline V gives CDR1 SGHDN, CDR2 FVKESK. In DNA, the CDR3 is TGTGCCAGCAGCCAAACGGACAGGGGTGACGAGCAGTACTTC. Translation: CASSQTDRGDEQYF.

J is TRBJ2-7 and V is TRBV7-9; 10 bases map to TRBD1. The germline V gene encodes CDR1 SEHNR and CDR2 FQNEAQ (reference sequence). The CDR3 has 17 residues. V shed 5 bases, J shed 4 bases, and the junction held 14 bases outside the gene matches. The DNA for the CDR3 is TGTGCCAGCAGCCCAACCGGGACAGGGGCCGCGGATTACGAGCAGTACTTC. This gives the protein CASSPTGTGAADYEQYF. Full variable domain (outside the CDR3, taken from reference TRBV7-9 and TRBJ2-7): DTGVSQNPRHKITKRGQNVTFRCDPISEHNRLYWYRQTLGQGPEFLTYFQNEAQLEKSRLLSDRFSAERPKGSFSTLEIQRTEQGDSAMYLCASSPTGTGAADYEQYFGPGTRLTVT.

The chain has TRBV5-1 and TRBJ2-7; tentatively, D is TRBD1 (7 bases). The germline CDR1 and CDR2 sequences are SGHRS and YFSETQ. The CDR3 spans 14 residues. The ends were cut back, 4 bases at V and 2 bases at J, with 13 bases in the middle. The CDR3 loop reads CASSTGDSPYEQYF. In DNA form, the CDR3 reads TGCGCCAGCAGCACGGGGGACAGTCCCTACGAGCAGTACTTC.

This clone turned up a few times. The chain employs TRBV7-9 and TRBJ2-2; 11 nucleotides match TRBD2. With V trimmed by 6 bases and J by 0 bases, 6 bases remained unmatched. CDR1 is SEHNR, CDR2 FQNEAQ, per germline (reference sequence). The CDR3 runs 17 residues. CDR3: CASRELAGVANTGELFF. The CDR3 region has the DNA TGTGCCAGCAGGGAACTAGCGGGAGTGGCGAACACCGGGGAGCTGTTTTTT.

This sequence joins TRBV7-9 and TRBJ2-1; tentative D call: TRBD2 (6 bases). V lost 1 base to trimming and J lost 8 bases, with 15 bases between them. The CDR3 has 15 residues. The germline gives CDR1 SEHNR, CDR2 FQNEAQ (reference sequence). The CDR3 region has the DNA TGTGCCAGCAGCTTAGGGGGGACTCGAGGAGATGAGCAGTTCTTC. Translated: CASSLGGTRGDEQFF. Full variable domain (outside the CDR3, taken from reference TRBV7-9 and TRBJ2-1): DTGVSQNPRHKITKRGQNVTFRCDPISEHNRLYWYRQTLGQGPEFLTYFQNEAQLEKSRLLSDRFSAERPKGSFSTLEIQRTEQGDSAMYLCASSLGGTRGDEQFFGPGTRLTVL.

This chain uses TRBV9 with TRBJ2-3, with 7 bases that match TRBD2. Germline lookup yields CDR1 SGDLS and CDR2 YYNGEE. The CDR3 is made up of 18 amino acids. V shed 4 bases and J 3 bases; nucleotides not matched to a gene: 17. In DNA, the CDR3 is TGTGCCAGCAGCCTCAGGGCCTGGGGGGAGGGCGTAACAGATACGCAGTATTTT. Translation gives CASSLRAWGEGVTDTQYF.

This chain uses TRBV19 with TRBJ2-2; 8 positions agree with TRBD2. Germline CDR1 is LNHDA and CDR2 is SQIVND (reference sequence). The ends lost 9 bases at V and 3 bases at J; junction bases unmatched: 6. The CDR3 is made up of 14 amino acids. The CDR3: CASSSGGDTGELFF. In DNA form, the CDR3 reads TGTGCCAGCTCTTCCGGGGGGGACACCGGGGAGCTGTTTTTT.

This clone was seen only once. The gene calls are TRBV13 and TRBJ2-1; 11 positions agree with TRBD2. V shed 5 bases and J 11 bases; nucleotides not matched to a gene: 20. The CDR3 is made up of 18 amino acids. Germline V gives CDR1 PRHDT, CDR2 FYEKMQ (reference sequence). The CDR3 DNA reads as TGTGCCAGCAGCATGCTCCATTTTACTAGCGGGAGTGTAGGTAAGCAGTTCTTC. Translating gives CASSMLHFTSGSVGKQFF.

This clone came up once. This rearrangement joins TRBV7-2 to TRBJ2-1; 9 bases are a match to TRBD2. V lost 5 bases to trimming and J lost 2 bases; unmatched junction nucleotides: 7. There are 16 residues in the CDR3. The germline CDR1 and CDR2 sequences are SGHTA and FQGNSA. CDR3 region: CASSPIAGVTYNEQFF. As DNA, the CDR3 is TGTGCCAGCAGCCCTATAGCGGGAGTTACCTACAATGAGCAGTTCTTC.

The chain couples TRBV14 to TRBJ2-6, with D possibly matching TRBD1 (5 bases). Germline assignment: CDR1 SGHDN and CDR2 FVKESK. This CDR3 contains 19 residues. V shed 2 bases and J shed 0 bases, with 17 bases lying between them. CDR3 nucleotide sequence: TGTGCCAGCAGCCAACCAGGGATTTCCACGAGCTCTGGGGCCAACGTCCTGACTTTC. It translates to CASSQPGISTSSGANVLTF.

On this clone: An end of the junction differs from the germline gene, which may be a read error. CDR3 nucleotide sequence: TGTGCCAGCAGCTTTTACGGCAGGGAGGCCCTCTTC. Translation gives CASSFYGREALF. The J gene is TRBJ1-2, the V gene TRBV7-2; D might be TRBD1 (5 bases). Germline V gene lookup returns CDR1 SGHTA and CDR2 FQGNSA. CDR3 length equals 12 residues.

The rearrangement uses TRBV19 and TRBJ2-3; maybe TRBD2 (5 bases). CDR1 is LNHDA, CDR2 SQIVND, per germline (reference sequence). CDR3 size: 16 residues. V was shortened by 6 bases and J by 1 base, with 17 bases between the two germline ends. The CDR3 here is CASRKGHPRGTDTQYF. As DNA, the CDR3 is TGTGCCAGTAGAAAAGGCCATCCGAGGGGCACAGATACGCAGTATTTT.

The rearrangement joins TRBV5-1 to TRBJ2-2; 8 bases line up with TRBD2. With 3 bases clipped from V and 5 bases from J, the junction kept 6 bases outside the gene matches. Germline V gene data show CDR1 as SGHRS and CDR2 as YFSETQ. The CDR3 runs to 15 residues. CDR3 nucleotides: TGCGCCAGCAGCTGGGGACTAGGTGGGACCGGGGAGCTGTTTTTT. This translates into CASSWGLGGTGELFF.

This chain uses TRBV29-1 with TRBJ2-7; 8 bases are a match to TRBD2. CDR1 is SQVTM, CDR2 ANQGSEA, per germline. CDR3 length equals 15 residues. The V gene end was trimmed by 2 bases and the J gene end by 1 base; junction bases not matched to a gene: 7. The CDR3 loop is CSVEKVAGFSYEQYF. DNA of the CDR3: TGCAGCGTTGAAAAGGTAGCGGGGTTTTCCTACGAGCAGTACTTC.

The chain employs TRBV18 and TRBJ2-7, with 10 bases that match TRBD2. V was clipped by 1 base and J by 3 bases; unmatched bases: 6. This CDR3 contains 16 residues. Germline-derived CDR1 and CDR2 are KGHSH and LQKENI. CDR3 nucleotide sequence: TGTGCCAGCTCACCACAAGCGGGAGGGCCTATCTACGAGCAGTACTTC. Its translation is CASSPQAGGPIYEQYF.

This chain links TRBV18 with TRBJ2-5, with D perhaps matching TRBD1 (6 bases). CDR3 size: 13 residues. The germline gives CDR1 KGHSH, CDR2 LQKENI. Between the trimmed V and J ends, which lost 6 bases and 5 bases, there was a span of 13 bases. As DNA, the CDR3 is TGTGCCAGCTCTCTTACAGGGTTGGAGACCCAGTACTTC. Protein product: CASSLTGLETQYF.